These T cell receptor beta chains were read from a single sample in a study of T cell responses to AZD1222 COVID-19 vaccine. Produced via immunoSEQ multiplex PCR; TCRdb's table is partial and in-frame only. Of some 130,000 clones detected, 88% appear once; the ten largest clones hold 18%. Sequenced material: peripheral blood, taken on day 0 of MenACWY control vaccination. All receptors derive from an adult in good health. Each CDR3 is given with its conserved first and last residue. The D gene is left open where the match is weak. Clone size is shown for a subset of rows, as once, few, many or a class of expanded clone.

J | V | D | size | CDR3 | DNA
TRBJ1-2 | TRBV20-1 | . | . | CSASSGGYTF | TGCAGTGCTAGTTCTGGGGGCTACACCTTC
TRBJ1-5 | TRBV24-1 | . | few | CATSLGYNQPQHF | TGTGCCACCTCCCTAGGGTACAATCAGCCCCAGCATTTT
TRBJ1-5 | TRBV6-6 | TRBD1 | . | CASSREAGGNQPQHF | TGTGCCAGCAGCCGCGAGGCAGGGGGGAATCAGCCCCAGCATTTT
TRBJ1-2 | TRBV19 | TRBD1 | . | CASSMLQGAKNYGYTF | TGTGCCAGTAGTATGTTACAGGGGGCGAAAAACTATGGCTACACCTTC
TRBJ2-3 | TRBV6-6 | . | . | CASSYSPWDTQYF | TGTGCCAGCAGTTACTCGCCATGGGATACGCAGTATTTT
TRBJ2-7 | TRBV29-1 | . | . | CSIRPQSSYEQYF | TGCAGCATCCGACCCCAGAGCTCCTACGAGCAGTACTTC
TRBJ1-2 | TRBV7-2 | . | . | CASSPRGGRVNGYTF | TGTGCCAGCAGCCCTCGCGGGGGTAGGGTAAATGGCTACACCTTC
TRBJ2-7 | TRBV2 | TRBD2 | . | CASRLRLAGAYEQYF | TGTGCCAGCAGACTAAGACTAGCTGGGGCCTACGAGCAGTACTTC
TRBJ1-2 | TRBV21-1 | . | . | CASSPAGDRVRYGYTF | TGTGCCAGCAGCCCTGCGGGGGACAGGGTTAGATATGGCTACACCTTC
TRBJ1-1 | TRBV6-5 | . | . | CASSYSFDTEAFF | TGTGCCAGCAGTTACTCGTTCGACACTGAAGCTTTCTTT
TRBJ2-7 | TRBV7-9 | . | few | CASSLGPSYEQYF | TGTGCCAGCAGCTTAGGGCCGTCCTACGAGCAGTACTTC
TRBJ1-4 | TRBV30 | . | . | CAWSVNEKLFF | TGTGCCTGGAGTGTAAATGAAAAACTGTTTTTT
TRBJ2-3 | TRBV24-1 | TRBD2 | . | CATSDFPTSSKAYF | TGTGCCACCAGTGATTTTCCGACTAGCTCGAAAGCGTATTTT
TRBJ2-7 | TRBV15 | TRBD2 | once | CATSGAGLAGDEQYF | TGTGCCACCAGCGGGGCGGGACTAGCGGGAGACGAGCAGTACTTC
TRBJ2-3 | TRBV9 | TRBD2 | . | CASSTGTRTADTQYF | TGTGCCAGCAGCACCGGGACTAGAACTGCGGATACGCAGTATTTT
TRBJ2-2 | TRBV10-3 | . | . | CAISEEGAWGELFF | TGTGCCATCAGTGAGGAAGGCGCCTGGGGGGAGCTGTTTTTT
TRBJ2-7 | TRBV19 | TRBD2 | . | CASSPKAGGSYEQYF | TGTGCCAGTAGTCCTAAGGCGGGAGGCTCCTACGAGCAGTACTTC
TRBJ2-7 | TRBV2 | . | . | CASRPDWGDRGEQYF | TGTGCCAGCAGGCCCGATTGGGGAGACCGGGGGGAGCAGTACTTC
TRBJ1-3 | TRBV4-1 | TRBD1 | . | CASSEGQGARGNTIYF | TGCGCCAGCAGCGAAGGACAGGGGGCGAGAGGAAACACCATATATTTT
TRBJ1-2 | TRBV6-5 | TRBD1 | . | CASSQRQGESGYTF | TGTGCCAGCAGTCAACGACAGGGAGAGAGTGGCTACACCTTC